The present TCR beta chain was sequenced within a study of blood T cell repertoires in COVID-19. On the study more broadly: Sites in the United States, Italy and Spain provided acute and convalescent COVID-19 samples. Nucleic acid was either cDNA or gDNA, and it came from T cells, B-cell-depleted T cells, or PBMCs.

Libraries were prepared by immunoSEQ multiplex PCR; TCRdb keeps only in-frame clonotypes and omits some of them. The profile shows over 250,000 clones, roughly 90% of them singletons. Germline CDR1 and CDR2: GTSNPN and SVGIG (reference sequence). The V and J ends lost 0 bases and 0 bases respectively, with 16 bases between them. This CDR3 has 17 amino acids. The receptor's source is a woman younger than 45 with acute or convalescent COVID-19. The genes are TRBV30 and TRBJ2-3; TRBD1 might be the D (6 bases). The sample was peripheral blood. Here the CDR3 DNA reads TGTGCCTGGAGTGTATCGGGGACAAGTACTAGCACAGATACGCAGTATTTT. Its protein is CAWSVSGTSTSTDTQYF.